Below are 32 T cell receptor beta chains sequenced from a single sample in a study of T cell repertoires in cytomegalovirus infection. A single record per CDR3 protein comes from TCRdb applying MiXCR to the reads. Of 740,000 or so distinct CDR3 sequences in the sample, 35% to 45% were seen once. The sequenced material came from PBMCs. The receptor set was obtained from a human donor in good health (CMV status not recorded). Some clones in this sample may be carry-over from other donors' samples.

This clonotype was recorded a few times. The rearrangement uses TRBV28 and TRBJ2-1; TRBD2 matches 12 bases. The CDR3 loop spans 17 amino acids. Per germline, CDR1 MDHEN and CDR2 SYDVKM. Trimming removed 3 bases from V and 1 base from J; junction bases left unmatched: 4. The CDR3 nucleotides are TGTGCCAGCAGTTTCTCCGGACTAGCGGGGTCCTACAATGAGCAGTTCTTC. Translation gives CASSFSGLAGSYNEQFF.

V usage is TRBV7-2 and J usage is TRBJ2-1; D possibly uses TRBD1 or TRBD2 (5 bases each). V was cut by 2 bases and J by 9 bases, with 17 bases left in between. The CDR3 length is 15 residues. Germline-derived CDR1 and CDR2 are SGHTA and FQGNSA. The CDR3 nucleotides are TGTGCCAGCAGCTTAAATGTCGGTGTTGGGGGTGAGCAGTTCTTC. Amino acids: CASSLNVGVGGEQFF.

This clonotype has more than one count but fewer than ten. This CDR3 reads CASSLATGGGHNEQFF. CDR3 DNA sequence: TGTGCCAGCAGCTTAGCGACGGGAGGCGGACACAATGAGCAGTTCTTC. V and J are TRBV7-9 and TRBJ2-1; 7 nucleotides agree with TRBD2. V was clipped by 0 bases and J by 5 bases; unmatched bases: 7. Germline CDR1 and CDR2: SEHNR and FQNEAQ (reference sequence). The length of the CDR3 is 16 residues.

Turning to this clonotype: The junction does not match germline at one end; this may be a read error. The chain combines TRBV28 with TRBJ1-5; 11 positions agree with TRBD1. The germline gives CDR1 MDHEN, CDR2 SYDVKM. The CDR3 is made up of 16 amino acids. The CDR3 loop is CASRSQRTGGPQRQHF. CDR3 in DNA: TGTGCCAGCAGATCTCAAAGGACAGGGGGCCCCCAGCGCCAGCATTTT.

This clonotype was seen many times. The gene calls are TRBV7-6 and TRBJ2-7; TRBD1 or TRBD2 may be the D gene (7 bases each). CDR3 length: 15 amino acids. Looked up from germline, CDR1 is SGHVS and CDR2 is FNYEAQ. Trimming shortened V by 5 bases and J by 0 bases, and 14 bases separated the two germline ends. DNA for the CDR3: TGTGCCAGCAGCCTCGGGGGGACAGTCTCCTACGAGCAGTACTTC. Translated, it gives CASSLGGTVSYEQYF. Drawing the rest from reference TRBV7-6 and TRBJ2-7, the complete variable domain is GAGVSQSPRYKVTKRGQDVALRCDPISGHVSLYWYRQALGQGPEFLTYFNYEAQQDKSGLPNDRFSAERPEGSISTLTIQRTEQRDSAMYRCASSLGGTVSYEQYFGPGTRLTVT.

This clonotype was recorded a few times. This chain joins TRBV11-2 and TRBJ2-1; 7 bases are shared with TRBD1. The CDR3 contains 15 residues. The germline V gene has CDR1 SGHAT and CDR2 FQNNGV. Trimming took 5 bases from V and 2 from J; bases not matched to a gene: 6. CDR3 coding DNA: TGTGCCAGCAGCCAAACCGGGACAGCCTACAATGAGCAGTTCTTC. Residues: CASSQTGTAYNEQFF.

This clonotype was seen a few times. The V call is TRBV7-8, the J call TRBJ1-2; D is perhaps TRBD1 (5 bases). Looked up from germline, CDR1 is SGHVS and CDR2 is FQNEAQ. V lost 1 base and J lost 7, with 16 bases in between. CDR3 length equals 15 residues. CDR3 sequence (DNA): TGTGCCAGCAGCTTAGATGGGGGTTCCCCCCGTGGCTACACCTTC. Protein product: CASSLDGGSPRGYTF.

This sequence joins TRBV12-3 or TRBV12-4 and TRBJ2-3; 8 nucleotides align to TRBD1. This CDR3 is 16 amino acids long. Unmatched junction bases numbered 11, after V lost 7 bases and J lost 2 bases. CDR3 DNA sequence: TGTGCCAGCATCCCGGGGACAGGATTTACCACAGATACGCAGTATTTT. Translation gives CASIPGTGFTTDTQYF.

There are a few counts of this clonotype. V usage is TRBV27 and J usage is TRBJ2-3; 8 positions agree with TRBD2. This CDR3 has 16 amino acids. Germline V gene data show CDR1 as MNHEY and CDR2 as SMNVEV (reference sequence). The V gene end was trimmed by 3 bases and the J gene end by 2 bases; junction bases not matched to a gene: 7. The CDR3 bases are TGTGCCAGCAGTTTTTTGGTTAGCGGGAACACAGATACGCAGTATTTT. This codes for CASSFLVSGNTDTQYF.

The rearrangement joins TRBV10-3 to TRBJ1-4; D not certain. There are 11 residues in the CDR3. V shed 8 bases and J shed 14 bases, with 15 bases lying between them. Germline V CDR1 and CDR2: ENHRY, SYGVKD. CDR3 protein: CAIGDGVHLFF. The CDR3 DNA sequence: TGTGCCATCGGAGACGGCGTGCATCTGTTTTTT.

The chain has TRBV4-3 and TRBJ2-2; D might be TRBD1 (5 bases). V gave up 0 bases and J gave up 2 bases, with 13 bases separating them. The CDR3 is made up of 17 amino acids. Germline V gene data show CDR1 as LGHNA and CDR2 as YSLEER. This CDR3 reads CASSQDKETVNTGELFF. The CDR3 DNA follows: TGCGCCAGCAGCCAAGATAAGGAGACAGTCAACACCGGGGAGCTGTTTTTT.

With respect to this clonotype: Given the absence of the conserved phenylalanine or tryptophan at the CDR3 end, a read error is likely. The genes are TRBV7-9 and TRBJ1-6; D call uncertain. V lost 6 bases and J lost 8, with 14 bases in between. Germline CDR1 is SEHNR and CDR2 is FQNEAQ (reference sequence). This CDR3 is 14 amino acids long. CDR3 residues: CASSPTEPYSPLHL. Written as DNA, the CDR3 is TGTGCCAGCAGTCCCACAGAGCCTTATTCACCCCTCCACTTG.

DNA for the CDR3: TGTGCCAGCAGCGCTTCGGGACAGGGTAGCAATCAGCCCCAGCATTTT. Its translation: CASSASGQGSNQPQHF. The rearrangement links TRBV7-8 to TRBJ1-5, with 9 bases identical to TRBD1. This CDR3 comprises 16 residues. CDR1 SGHVS and CDR2 FQNEAQ come from the germline V gene. With V trimmed by 5 bases and J by 0 bases, 5 bases remained unmatched.

CDR3 protein: CASSIGVSTRSTGELFF. In DNA, the CDR3 is TGTGCCAGTAGTATAGGGGTTTCGACGAGGTCCACCGGGGAGCTGTTTTTT. The chain employs TRBV19 and TRBJ2-2, with D unresolved. Trimming cost V 1 base and J 4 bases, with 16 bases left between them. CDR1 is LNHDA and CDR2 is SQIVND in the germline V gene (reference sequence). This CDR3 has 17 amino acids.

This clonotype was detected ten times or more. The chain employs TRBV7-3 and TRBJ2-3, with TRBD2 as a possible D gene (7 bases). This CDR3 spans 17 amino acids. Germline V gene sequence: CDR1 SGHTA, CDR2 FQGTGA. V was shortened by 4 bases and J by 1 base, with 18 bases between the two germline ends. CDR3 sequence: CASSSPPGGPGTDTQYF. The CDR3 nucleotides read TGTGCCAGCAGCTCACCCCCCGGGGGGCCTGGCACAGATACGCAGTATTTT.

As concerns this clonotype: A read error may be the cause here, since a much bigger clone is one base away. This chain joins TRBV6-6 and TRBJ2-2; maybe TRBD2 (6 bases). This CDR3 has 14 amino acids. Looked up from germline, CDR1 is MNHNY and CDR2 is SVGAGI (reference sequence). Here the CDR3 reads CARRSWRDTGELFF. For the CDR3, the DNA is TGTGCCCGCAGATCCTGGAGGGACACCGGGGAGCTGTTTTTT.

This chain joins TRBV20-1 and TRBJ2-5; TRBD2 aligns across 8 bases. J lost 5 bases, V lost 1 base, and 9 bases had no gene match. This CDR3 has 15 residues. The germline CDR1 and CDR2 sequences are DFQATT and SNEGSKA (reference sequence). CDR3 DNA: TGCAGTGCTAGAGCGGCCGGGGGGGGTGCGGAGACCCAGTACTTC. Translated, it gives CSARAAGGGAETQYF.

This clonotype was seen a few times. This chain connects TRBV6-1 to TRBJ2-4, with unresolved D. The CDR3 runs to 15 residues. Trimming removed 5 bases at V and 3 bases at J, with 14 bases between. The V gene's germline CDR1 is MNHNS and CDR2 SASEGT. The CDR3 DNA follows: TGTGCCAGCAGTTATAGCCAGACGGGCAAAAACATTCAGTACTTC. Its translation: CASSYSQTGKNIQYF.

This clonotype has just a few counts. The J gene is TRBJ2-1, the V gene TRBV14, with D perhaps matching TRBD2 (5 bases). V was clipped by 4 bases and J by 6 bases, with 16 bases between them. The CDR3 is 15 amino acids. Germline CDR1 reads SGHDN; CDR2 reads FVKESK. As DNA, the CDR3 is TGTGCCAGCAGCCTGCTTGCTAGCTGGTTCAATGAGCAGTTCTTC. Residues: CASSLLASWFNEQFF.

With regard to this clonotype: One end of the junction fails to match germline, which may point to a read error. The rearrangement joins TRBV28 to TRBJ1-1; maybe TRBD1 (5 bases). Germline loops: CDR1 MDHEN, CDR2 SYDVKM. The CDR3 loop spans 15 amino acids. CDR3 DNA sequence: TGTTCCAGCAGTCTCTCAGGGACGTCGTACACTGAAGCTTTCTTT. This codes for CSSSLSGTSYTEAFF. The entire variable domain, with the rest obtained from reference TRBV28 and TRBJ1-1, is as follows: DVKVTQSSRYLVKRTGEKVFLECVQDMDHENMFWYRQDPGLGLRLIYFSYDVKMKEKGDIPEGYSVSREKKERFSLILESASTNQTSMYLCSSSLSGTSYTEAFFGQGTRLTVV.

This chain links TRBV18 with TRBJ1-1; D call uncertain. CDR1 and CDR2 from the germline V gene are KGHSH and LQKENI. V lost 6 bases and J 2 bases, leaving 16 bases between the germline ends. This CDR3 contains 15 residues. DNA for the CDR3: TGTGCCAGCTCGATCAACGCAGGCCGCAACACTGAAGCTTTCTTT. Amino acid sequence: CASSINAGRNTEAFF.

The chain uses TRBV27 and TRBJ2-7, with TRBD2 as a possible D gene (6 bases). The CDR3 is 14 residues long. Germline V lookup: CDR1 MNHEY, CDR2 SMNVEV (reference sequence). V lost 8 bases, J lost 0 bases, and 14 bases lay in between. For the CDR3, the DNA is TGTGCCAGCCGCGTGGGGGGAATCTCCTACGAGCAGTACTTC. Amino acids: CASRVGGISYEQYF.

In this sample, this clonotype turned up a few times. This chain uses TRBV4-2 with TRBJ1-5; D call uncertain. The V gene lost 3 bases and the J gene lost 0 bases, with 9 bases spanning the gap. Per germline, CDR1 LGHNA and CDR2 YNFKEQ. The CDR3 loop spans 15 amino acids. The CDR3 region is CASSQQVNSNQPQHF. The CDR3 DNA reads as TGTGCCAGCAGCCAGCAGGTCAATAGCAATCAGCCCCAGCATTTT.

This clonotype has only a few counts. V gene TRBV11-3 combines with J gene TRBJ2-2; 7 bases are shared with TRBD2. The germline V gene encodes CDR1 SGHNT and CDR2 YENEEA. This CDR3 contains 16 residues. Germline trimming cut 5 bases from V and 5 bases from J; bases unmatched to any gene: 11. This CDR3 reads CASSRPGLRGTGELFF. CDR3 coding DNA: TGTGCCAGCAGCCGTCCCGGACTGCGGGGGACCGGGGAGCTGTTTTTT.

The rearrangement links TRBV20-1 to TRBJ2-1; TRBD2 is a possible D gene (6 bases). Germline V gene data show CDR1 as DFQATT and CDR2 as SNEGSKA (reference sequence). The V and J ends lost 6 bases and 0 bases respectively, with 9 bases between them. This CDR3 has 13 residues. The CDR3 region is CSASTSSYNEQFF. The CDR3 bases are TGCAGTGCCTCGACTAGCTCCTACAATGAGCAGTTCTTC.

This rearrangement joins TRBV6-5 to TRBJ2-7; a possible D gene is TRBD2 (5 bases). Germline V gene lookup returns CDR1 MNHEY and CDR2 SVGAGI. The CDR3 loop spans 16 amino acids. The V end was cut by 0 bases, the J end by 2 bases, with 14 bases between. The CDR3 sequence: CASSYSTGNGAYEQYF. CDR3 coding DNA: TGTGCCAGCAGTTACTCGACCGGGAATGGGGCCTACGAGCAGTACTTC.

This sequence joins TRBV6-6 and TRBJ2-1, with 7 positions matching TRBD2. Germline lookup yields CDR1 MNHNY and CDR2 SVGAGI (reference sequence). The CDR3 is 12 amino acids. Germline trimming cut 8 bases from V and 5 bases from J; bases unmatched to any gene: 3. CDR3 residues: CASQAGHNEQFF. As DNA, the CDR3 is TGTGCCAGCCAAGCGGGGCACAATGAGCAGTTCTTC.

The chain joins TRBV7-6 to TRBJ1-1; D is perhaps TRBD1 (5 bases). In germline, CDR1 is SGHVS, CDR2 FNYEAQ. V was pared by 4 bases and J by 3 bases, with 15 bases between. The CDR3 runs to 15 residues. In nucleotides, the CDR3 is TGTGCCAGCAGCTCCCCCAGAGGGACCCACACTGAAGCTTTCTTT. Its translation is CASSSPRGTHTEAFF. The full variable domain, with the rest looked up from reference TRBV7-6 and TRBJ1-1, is GAGVSQSPRYKVTKRGQDVALRCDPISGHVSLYWYRQALGQGPEFLTYFNYEAQQDKSGLPNDRFSAERPEGSISTLTIQRTEQRDSAMYRCASSSPRGTHTEAFFGQGTRLTVV.

This clonotype was seen at least ten times. J is TRBJ1-1 and V is TRBV7-2; 7 positions match TRBD1. The V segment lost 1 base and the J segment 1 base; nucleotides outside the gene matches: 3. CDR1 and CDR2 from the germline V gene are SGHTA and FQGNSA. The CDR3 totals 15 residues. CDR3 DNA: TGTGCCAGCAGCTTAGTGGGACAGACGAACACTGAAGCTTTCTTT. It is translated as CASSLVGQTNTEAFF.

There are a few counts of this clonotype. The gene calls are TRBV7-6 and TRBJ2-1; tentatively, D is TRBD1 or TRBD2 (6 bases each). The germline V gene has CDR1 SGHVS and CDR2 FNYEAQ. There are 15 residues in the CDR3. The ends were cut back, 4 bases at V and 1 base at J, with 11 bases in the middle. The CDR3 reads CASSSGGGSYNEQFF. The CDR3 coding sequence is TGTGCCAGCAGCTCCGGGGGCGGTTCCTACAATGAGCAGTTCTTC.

CDR3 residues: CASSDERFVGNTIYF. The CDR3 coding sequence is TGTGCCAGCAGTGATGAACGTTTCGTTGGAAACACCATATATTTT. The chain recombines TRBV6-1 with TRBJ1-3; D not resolved. From germline, CDR1 is MNHNS and CDR2 SASEGT. V lost 3 bases to trimming and J lost 3 bases, with 12 bases between them. The CDR3 extends over 15 amino acids.

This clonotype was observed at least ten times. The rearrangement links TRBV7-2 to TRBJ2-5; D ambiguous. This CDR3 is 15 amino acids long. The germline V gene encodes CDR1 SGHTA and CDR2 FQGNSA. V lost 2 bases to trimming and J lost 2 bases, with 12 bases between them. Here the CDR3 DNA reads TGTGCCAGCAGCTTACGGTTTCACTCTCAAGAGACCCAGTACTTC. It is translated as CASSLRFHSQETQYF.